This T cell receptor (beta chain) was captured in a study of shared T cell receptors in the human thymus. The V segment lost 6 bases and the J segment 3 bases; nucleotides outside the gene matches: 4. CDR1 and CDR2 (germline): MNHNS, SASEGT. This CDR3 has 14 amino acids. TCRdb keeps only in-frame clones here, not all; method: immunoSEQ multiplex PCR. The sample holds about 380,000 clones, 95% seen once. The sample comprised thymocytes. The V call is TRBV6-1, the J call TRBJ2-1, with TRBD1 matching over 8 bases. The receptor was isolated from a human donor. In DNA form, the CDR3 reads TGTGCCAGCAGCGGACAGGGAATCTACAATGAGCAGTTCTTC. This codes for CASSGQGIYNEQFF.